This T cell receptor beta chain was documented in a study of cytomegalovirus exposure and HLA in healthy donors (TCRdb year 2017). Notes on the research overall: In an earlier analysis of some 550 of the donors, 250 to 300 Gb of sequence data and 90 million to 120 million unique TCR beta sequences from 150 million to 200 million T cells were reported. An early release that covered some 630 HLA-typed donors contained around 330 gigabases of sequencing data and 75 million to 100 million unique TCR sequences. Of the roughly 410 genotyped donors, 81% were placed in the genetic ancestry cluster associated with self-reported Caucasian donors. The study was designed to test whether signatures of past pathogen exposure could be identified by cataloging public T cell receptors. The study profiled the T cell repertoires of about 640 subjects by immunosequencing and related them to cytomegalovirus serostatus. In addition to the first cohort of 650 to 800 subjects, a separate validation cohort of 120 different subjects was used. To predict cytomegalovirus infection status, the study brought together high-throughput TCR immunosequencing, statistical association of individual TCRs with disease status, and machine learning. A later analysis re-analyzed previously published TCR beta repertoires from hundreds of donors and added high-resolution HLA genotyping to study TCR occurrence patterns. Rather than drawing on any new phenotypic data, the later analysis identified candidate immune exposures from TCR beta sequences and the way those sequences occurred across donors. An earlier analysis of nearly 600 of the donors applied high-throughput TCR beta sequencing to assess whether each TCR beta V gene segment acted as functional or pseudogenic. Alongside the repertoire data, information on donor age, sex, ethnicity and CMV serostatus was compiled. A later genetic analysis used genome-wide SNP genotypes for about 65% of the 666 donors, treating that subset as a discovery cohort. All discovery cohort repertoires had been generated using a single sequencing platform. Class I and class II HLA loci were covered by the typing at four-digit resolution. The number of typed donors differed by locus: about 629-630 for A, B, C, DRB1 and DQB1; 522 for DQA1; 606 for DPA1; and some 450 for DPB1. Four to six DR-DQ haplotypes were handled as single units for association and clustering, since linkage in the cohort was strong. Across approximately 420 genotyped donors of the cohort, an average of approximately 220,000 unique TCR beta nucleotide sequences per donor were sequenced, and roughly 18% of those sequences were non-productive.

The cohort consisted of 666 healthy bone marrow donors. At the time of sampling, all cohort members were nominally healthy, though unrecorded immune exposures were likely present. The donor was CMV seronegative and belonged to the group of roughly 330 seronegative cohort members. Every donor gave a peripheral blood sample, and the peripheral blood mononuclear cells from that sample were used for TCR beta sequencing. The Qiagen DNeasy Blood Extraction Kit was used to extract genomic DNA from the blood cell samples. General findings and caveats noted by the study authors: In a later analysis, several top co-occurrence clusters were reported to appear linked to parvovirus B19, influenza, CMV and Epstein-Barr virus. Compared with the roughly 700-donor mean, donors in an Asian-associated ancestry cluster had fewer N-insertions in productive TCRs, according to a later genetic analysis. The classifier was reported to diagnose cytomegalovirus status with high specificity and sensitivity in both the original cohort and the validation cohort. The sequencing pipeline was judged likely to have produced a cluster of highly shared sequence variants as a technical artifact. Linkage disequilibrium might explain the correlated functional status among segregating V segments, but an unknown experimental factor could not be ruled out. According to a later analysis, TCR association rates differed among HLA loci, with DRB1 alleles showing the most associated TCRs and HLA-C alleles showing the fewest. When HLA alleles, especially DR and DQ, strongly co-occurred, attributing TCR associations to individual alleles was difficult. Across donors, most TCR sequences were observed very rarely, whereas some public TCRs were present in many individuals. CMV serostatus was the only immune exposure information available for the cohort. The 87-base-pair reads could not distinguish some IMGT-functional V segments, including TRBV6-2 and TRBV6-3, so those segments were excluded. An earlier analysis of 587 of the donors showed that most TCR beta V segments appeared in productive rearrangements either about 90% or about 30% of the time, which broadly matched IMGT annotations. At a false discovery rate of 0.05, a later analysis linked under 20,000 TCR beta sequences to specific HLA alleles. It was suggested by the authors that the approach could potentially be generalized to other disease states and immunological phenotypes. V-gene and J-gene trimming of TCR beta chains was associated with a missense DCLRE1C variant in a later genetic analysis, and the association was replicated in an independent cohort. Sequencing depth was assumed to be roughly uniform across donors in the presence/absence analyses, though that assumption may not hold. In the study, about 150 TCR beta chains were listed as associated with cytomegalovirus. Only TCR beta chains were sequenced in this cohort, and the absence of alpha or paired-chain data limited detectable features. A later analysis found that HLA-associated TCR beta chains were more clonally expanded and had lower generation probabilities than equally common non-associated chains. HLA typing was unavailable for some donors at each locus, so association tests used only the typed subset. Because counts were too low, some 16 rarely observed V segments, including chromosome 9 orphons, were excluded from the earlier analysis of several hundred of the donors. In vitro tests confirmed that a few of the cytomegalovirus-associated TCR beta chains recognize cytomegalovirus antigens. According to a later analysis, most CMV-associated TCR beta chains appeared to be HLA-restricted, and the HLA associations seemed to be driven largely by CMV exposure. A further reported finding was that TCR beta sequences accurately predicted the HLA-A and HLA-B alleles for most subjects in the first cohort.

This clone occurred a few times. The specificity of this receptor is unknown. Base qualities are not recorded, but no much larger clone differs from it by a single base. V is clipped by 7 bases and J by 4 bases, and the sequence between their germline boundaries is 16 bases long. The CDR3 sequence holds 14 residues, the cysteine and phenylalanine included. Solely the CDR3 DNA is kept, with 42 bases framed from the first base. As encoded in the germline V gene (reference sequence), CDR1 is MNHNY while CDR2 is SVGAGI. Library preparation employed the immunoSEQ multiplex PCR assay. For the multiplex PCR, a mixture combining 60 forward primers for TCR Vbeta segments and 13 reverse primers for TCR Jbeta segments was used. The CDR3 region of rearranged TCR beta genes was amplified from genomic DNA by a multiplex PCR assay. The amplified TCR beta libraries were sequenced on the Illumina HiSeq System as 87-base-pair reads. In the source study's methods: A later analysis counted about 82 million unique TCR beta chains across the 640 or so repertoires, and 9 million to 14 million of these chains were shared by at least two donors. To remove PCR and sequencing errors, raw reads were error-corrected and collapsed into unique sequences using a nearest-neighbor algorithm that merged closely related sequences. V, D and J gene segments were assigned by aligning CDR3 sequences to IMGT reference sequences. Each retained sequence needed at least a six-nucleotide match to both a V gene segment and a J gene segment. Rearrangements were classified as productive when the CDR3 lacked stop codons and remained in frame with V and J, and all other rearrangements were classified as non-productive. CDR3 was defined according to IMGT convention as the region running from the second conserved V-encoded cysteine to the conserved J-encoded phenylalanine. In an earlier analysis of 587 of the donors, sequences lacking an unambiguous match to a single V gene segment were excluded. In an earlier analysis of approximately 500 of the donors, a V segment was called functional when productive rearrangements were above 56.7%, and segregating when the standard deviation between donors exceeded 5%. A statistical classification framework was built for diagnosing cytomegalovirus status from the catalog of TCR beta chain sequences. V and J gene assignment, in a later analysis, came from comparing TCR nucleotide sequences with IMGT/GENE-DB human TR gene sequences. Using the TCRdist pipeline, a later analysis assigned CDR3 sequences along with most-parsimonious VDJ recombination scenarios. In a later analysis, each TCR beta chain was defined by its CDR3 amino acid sequence together with its V-gene family, and reads without a unique V-gene family were excluded. A later analysis removed several hundred highly shared, low-generation-probability nucleotide sequences to deal with suspected cross-contamination and a sequencing artifact. In a later analysis, a clonal expansion index was calculated for each public chain from normalized within-repertoire ranks of inferred template counts. In a later analysis, generation probabilities were computed using a VDJ recombination model fitted to out-of-frame rearrangements, and the results were checked against IGoR. In a later analysis, hypergeometric tests were used to score TCR-TCR, TCR-HLA and TCR-CMV co-occurrence, with a repertoire-size bias correction applied to TCR pairs. In a later analysis, false discovery rates were estimated by permuting HLA or CMV assignments 20 times. In a later analysis, co-occurring TCRs were grouped with DBSCAN, and TCRdist sequence similarity was added when clustering was performed within HLA-allele-positive subsets. For co-occurrence clustering, repertoires with fewer than 30,000 or more than 120,000 public chains were excluded, along with five repertoires with anomalous nucleotide sharing. TCRdb's version of the immuneACCESS table is confined to in-frame rearrangements and falls short of the full clone set. An unresolved V gene accounts for under half of the shortfall where checked; the remainder is of unknown origin. Clone size and V and J calls were adopted from that table, with D and trimming inferred from the DNA. The sample includes approximately 220,000 clones, with about 80% observed a single time. The biggest ten clones account for around 15% of the sample.

This receptor was obtained from a man aged 40-50 years in good health and CMV-seronegative. The rearrangement combines TRBV6-6 with TRBJ1-2; TRBD1 is a weak D gene call, 6 bases matching. Sample: PBMCs. CDR3 region: CASILGGMGYGYTF. In nucleotide form, the sequence is TGTGCCAGCATCCTAGGGGGAATGGGCTATGGCTACACCTTC.